This TCR beta chain is from a study of the immune and genomic landscape of osteosarcoma. Looking at the study overall: Pediatric and adult high-grade osteosarcoma patients, median diagnosis age roughly 26. General study results and limits: About five cases had one hyperexpanded dominant clone and under 100 clonotypes. External normal skin and healthy peripheral blood data provided clonality references.

CDR3 length equals 14 residues. Germline V lookup: CDR1 GTSNPN, CDR2 SVGIG (reference sequence). V lost 4 bases to trimming and J lost 0 bases, with 12 bases between them. Sequencing used immunoSEQ multiplex PCR; TCRdb keeps in-frame clones, though not all of them. This table holds 5,000 to 5,500 clones, about three quarters found once. A remark on this clone: Its cognate antigen is unknown.

The post-treatment osteosarcoma tumors were primary, local recurrence or metastasis specimens from poor-prognosis patients. The TCR comes from a human donor with osteosarcoma. This chain joins TRBV30 and TRBJ1-1; D gene unclear. Sequenced sample: osteosarcoma tumor tissue from the lung. CDR3 region: CAWNPGWLNTEAFF. Here the CDR3 DNA reads TGTGCCTGGAACCCCGGTTGGCTGAACACTGAAGCTTTCTTT. The variable domain in full, with the rest retrieved from reference TRBV30 and TRBJ1-1, is SQTIHQWPATLVQPVGSPLSLECTVEGTSNPNLYWYRQAAGRGLQLLFYSVGIGQISSEVPQNLSASRPQDRQFILSSKKLLLSDSGFYLCAWNPGWLNTEAFFGQGTRLTVV.